Listed here are 17 T cell receptor beta chains from one sample, sequenced in a study of cytomegalovirus exposure and HLA in healthy donors. The PCR had 60 Vbeta and 13 Jbeta primers. Using immunoSEQ multiplex PCR, the repertoire was profiled, and TCRdb retains in-frame clones only, with some absent. The table records around 220,000 clones, approximately 79% of them present only once. The sequenced sample consisted of PBMCs. These receptors were taken from a girl aged 2 to 9 in good health and CMV-seronegative.

The chain uses TRBV6-1 and TRBJ1-3; no definite D call. The CDR3 consists of 14 residues. Trimming removed 7 bases from V and 0 bases from J, with 10 bases in between. The germline V gene encodes CDR1 MNHNS and CDR2 SASEGT. The CDR3 DNA is TGTGCCAGCAAACGGGAGTCCTCTGGAAACACCATATATTTT. This sequence encodes CASKRESSGNTIYF.

The J gene is TRBJ2-1, the V gene TRBV5-1, with TRBD2 as a possible D gene (6 bases). The V end was cut by 4 bases, the J end by 8 bases, with 13 bases between. Germline-derived CDR1 and CDR2 are SGHRS and YFSETQ. The CDR3 is 13 residues long. CDR3 sequence: CASSLRLGDEQFF. In DNA form, the CDR3 reads TGCGCCAGCAGCCTAAGACTAGGGGATGAGCAGTTCTTC.

The genes are TRBV7-9 and TRBJ2-7; D might be TRBD1 (5 bases). Germline V CDR1 and CDR2: SEHNR, FQNEAQ (reference sequence). This CDR3 region has 14 residues. With 5 bases removed from V and 0 bases from J, the gap between germline ends came to 11 bases. CDR3 nucleotide sequence: TGTGCCAGCAGCCCATCGACAGCCTCCTACGAGCAGTACTTC. It yields the protein CASSPSTASYEQYF.

This chain connects TRBV19 to TRBJ1-3; D gene unclear. Germline V gives CDR1 LNHDA, CDR2 SQIVND (reference sequence). The CDR3 consists of 14 residues. Between the trimmed V and J ends, which lost 6 bases and 0 bases, there was a span of 9 bases. CDR3 coding DNA: TGTGCCAGTAGCCTCGGGATCTCTGGAAACACCATATATTTT. Residues: CASSLGISGNTIYF.

The V and J genes are TRBV25-1 and TRBJ1-5; no reliable D call. Germline CDR1 reads MGHDK; CDR2 reads SYGVNS. Trimming pared 1 base from V and 2 bases from J, leaving 9 bases between. The CDR3 length is 15 residues. CDR3 DNA sequence: TGTGCCAGCAGTGAATCCGGGAAAGGCAATCAGCCCCAGCATTTT. Residues: CASSESGKGNQPQHF.

This chain connects TRBV19 to TRBJ2-1; a possible D gene is TRBD1 (5 bases). CDR1 and CDR2 (germline): LNHDA, SQIVND (reference sequence). V lost 4 bases to trimming and J lost 1 base, with 8 bases between them. The CDR3 loop spans 14 amino acids. As DNA, the CDR3 is TGTGCCAGTAGTAGTGGGGCTTCCTACAATGAGCAGTTCTTC. Residues: CASSSGASYNEQFF.

The V gene is TRBV11-1, the J gene TRBJ2-1, with 15 bases fitting TRBD2. The ends lost 5 bases at V and 9 bases at J; junction bases unmatched: 8. This CDR3 is 16 amino acids long. The germline V gene has CDR1 SGHAT and CDR2 FQDESV (reference sequence). CDR3 in DNA: TGTGCCAGCAGCCCTCAAGGGACTAGCGGGAGGATTGAGCAGTTCTTC. Translated, it gives CASSPQGTSGRIEQFF.

The gene calls are TRBV2 and TRBJ2-5; the D is unclear. The CDR3 totals 13 residues. From germline, CDR1 is SNHLY and CDR2 FYNNEI. V was shortened by 3 bases and J by 2 bases, with 7 bases between the two germline ends. The CDR3 DNA sequence: TGTGCCAGCAGTGAGTTTTCACAAGAGACCCAGTACTTC. Protein sequence: CASSEFSQETQYF.

The chain combines TRBV9 with TRBJ1-2; 8 nucleotides match TRBD1. The CDR3 has 14 residues. With V trimmed by 4 bases and J by 6 bases, 8 bases remained unmatched. Germline V gene data show CDR1 as SGDLS and CDR2 as YYNGEE. The CDR3 coding sequence is TGTGCCAGCAGCATAGACAGGGGTGAAAATGGCTACACCTTC. Translated: CASSIDRGENGYTF.

This clone is a singleton in its sample. This chain joins TRBV30 and TRBJ1-4; no clear D. Germline CDR1 reads GTSNPN; CDR2 reads SVGIG (reference sequence). V was trimmed by 3 bases and J by 7 bases, leaving 15 bases between them. This CDR3 has 14 residues. The CDR3 region is CAWRKAGVREKLFF. The CDR3 DNA sequence: TGTGCCTGGAGGAAGGCAGGCGTGCGTGAAAAACTGTTTTTT.

This clone has only a few counts. The chain recombines TRBV5-1 with TRBJ2-5, with 8 bases fitting TRBD2. The CDR3 spans 15 residues. V gave up 3 bases and J gave up 1 base; unmatched junction bases: 5. CDR1 and CDR2 (germline): SGHRS, YFSETQ. For the CDR3, the DNA is TGCGCCAGCAGCTCTACCGGGACTAGCCAAGAGACCCAGTACTTC. Amino acid sequence: CASSSTGTSQETQYF.

This chain joins TRBV5-1 and TRBJ1-1; tentatively, D is TRBD1 (6 bases). The CDR3 loop spans 17 amino acids. Per germline, CDR1 SGHRS and CDR2 YFSETQ. Trimming cost V 5 bases and J 1 base, with 21 bases left between them. CDR3 sequence (DNA): TGCGCCAGCAGAGCGCCGTTGAGGGGGAACGCGAACACTGAAGCTTTCTTT. This gives the protein CASRAPLRGNANTEAFF.

The CDR3 nucleotides are TGTGCCAGCAGTGGTTCCAGTCAGCCCCAGCATTTT. Its translation is CASSGSSQPQHF. The rearrangement uses TRBV6-1 and TRBJ1-5; D is uncertain. Germline CDR1 and CDR2: MNHNS and SASEGT. The CDR3 has 12 amino acids. Trimming left V 4 bases short and J 6 bases short, with 7 bases between.

V usage is TRBV5-4 and J usage is TRBJ2-7, with D perhaps TRBD2 (6 bases). Trimming pared 4 bases from V and 2 bases from J, leaving 13 bases between. CDR1 is SGHNT and CDR2 is YYREEE in the germline V gene (reference sequence). The CDR3 length is 14 residues. The CDR3 region is CASSGYPGAYEQYF. The CDR3 DNA reads as TGTGCCAGCAGCGGGTATCCGGGAGCCTACGAGCAGTACTTC.

The chain employs TRBV11-3 and TRBJ2-7; D is perhaps TRBD1 (5 bases). The length of the CDR3 is 13 residues. Per the germline V gene, CDR1 is SGHNT and CDR2 is YENEEA. The V and J ends lost 3 bases and 3 bases respectively, with 9 bases between them. This CDR3 is CASSLGQHYEQYF. The CDR3 DNA is TGTGCCAGCAGCTTGGGGCAGCACTACGAGCAGTACTTC.

V and J are TRBV18 and TRBJ1-2, with 7 bases aligning to TRBD1. After removal of 3 bases from V and 4 bases from J, the junction contained 2 bases not matched to a gene. The CDR3 length is 13 residues. The germline V gene has CDR1 KGHSH and CDR2 LQKENI. CDR3: CASSPGQLYGYTF. DNA for the CDR3: TGTGCCAGCTCACCGGGACAGCTCTATGGCTACACCTTC.

The chain has TRBV18 and TRBJ2-5, with 7 bases aligning to TRBD2. The CDR3 sequence is 14 residues long. Germline V lookup: CDR1 KGHSH, CDR2 LQKENI. V shed 6 bases, J shed 6 bases, and the junction held 10 bases outside the gene matches. DNA for the CDR3: TGTGCCAGCTCCCCCGATCCGGGGGGTAAGACCCAGTACTTC. It encodes CASSPDPGGKTQYF.